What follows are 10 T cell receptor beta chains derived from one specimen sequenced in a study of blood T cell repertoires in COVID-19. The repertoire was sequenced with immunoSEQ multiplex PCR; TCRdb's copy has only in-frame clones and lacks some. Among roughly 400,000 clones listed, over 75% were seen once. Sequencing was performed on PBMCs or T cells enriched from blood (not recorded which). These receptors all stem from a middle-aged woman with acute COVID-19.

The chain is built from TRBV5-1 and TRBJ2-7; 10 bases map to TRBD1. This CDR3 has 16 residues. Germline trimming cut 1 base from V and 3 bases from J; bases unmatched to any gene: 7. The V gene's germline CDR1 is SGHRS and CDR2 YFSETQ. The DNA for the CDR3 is TGCGCCAGCAGCTTGACTTCTGGGACAGGGGTCTACGAGCAGTACTTC. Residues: CASSLTSGTGVYEQYF.

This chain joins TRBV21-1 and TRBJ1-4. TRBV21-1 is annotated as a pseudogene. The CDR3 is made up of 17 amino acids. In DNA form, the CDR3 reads TGTGCCAGCAGCAAAGCGCTTTGGGGGGGCTCTAATGAAAAACTGTTTTTT. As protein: CASSKALWGGSNEKLFF.

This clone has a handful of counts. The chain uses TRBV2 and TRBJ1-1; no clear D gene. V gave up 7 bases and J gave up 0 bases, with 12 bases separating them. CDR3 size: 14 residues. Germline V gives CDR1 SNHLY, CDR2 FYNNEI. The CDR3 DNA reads TGTGCCAGCACCGAACCGGGGTTGAACACTGAAGCTTTCTTT. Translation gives CASTEPGLNTEAFF. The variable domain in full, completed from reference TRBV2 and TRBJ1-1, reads EPEVTQTPSHQVTQMGQEVILRCVPISNHLYFYWYRQILGQKVEFLVSFYNNEISEKSEIFDDQFSVERPDGSNFTLKIRSTKLEDSAMYFCASTEPGLNTEAFFGQGTRLTVV.

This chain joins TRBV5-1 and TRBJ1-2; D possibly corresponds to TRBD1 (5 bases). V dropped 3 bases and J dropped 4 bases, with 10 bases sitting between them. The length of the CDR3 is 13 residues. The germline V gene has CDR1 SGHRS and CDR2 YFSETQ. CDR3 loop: CASSSRVGYGYTF. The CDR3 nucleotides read TGCGCCAGCAGCTCCAGGGTAGGCTATGGCTACACCTTC. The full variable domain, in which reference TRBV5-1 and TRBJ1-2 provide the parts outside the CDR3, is KAGVTQTPRYLIKTRGQQVTLSCSPISGHRSVSWYQQTPGQGLQFLFEYFSETQRNKGNFPGRFSGRQFSNSRSEMNVSTLELGDSALYLCASSSRVGYGYTFGSGTRLTVV.

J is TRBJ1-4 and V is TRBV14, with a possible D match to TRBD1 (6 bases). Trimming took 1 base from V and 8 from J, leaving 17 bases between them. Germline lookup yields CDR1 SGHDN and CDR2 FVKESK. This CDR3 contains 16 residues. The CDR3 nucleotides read TGTGCCAGCAGCCAAGTCCCAGGGGCTGGGAGCGAAAAACTGTTTTTT. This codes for CASSQVPGAGSEKLFF.

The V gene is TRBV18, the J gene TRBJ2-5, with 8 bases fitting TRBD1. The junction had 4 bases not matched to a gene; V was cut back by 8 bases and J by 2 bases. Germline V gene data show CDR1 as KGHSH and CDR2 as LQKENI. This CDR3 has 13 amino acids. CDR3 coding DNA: TGTGCCAGCGCGACAGGGGTGCAAGAGACCCAGTACTTC. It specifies CASATGVQETQYF. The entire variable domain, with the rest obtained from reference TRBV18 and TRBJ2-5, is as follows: NAGVMQNPRHLVRRRGQEARLRCSPMKGHSHVYWYRQLPEEGLKFMVYLQKENIIDESGMPKERFSAEFPKEGPSILRIQQVVRGDSAAYFCASATGVQETQYFGPGTRLLVL.

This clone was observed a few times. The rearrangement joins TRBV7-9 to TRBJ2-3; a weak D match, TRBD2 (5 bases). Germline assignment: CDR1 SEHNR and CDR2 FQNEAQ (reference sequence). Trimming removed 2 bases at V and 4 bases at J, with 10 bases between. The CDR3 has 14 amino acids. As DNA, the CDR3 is TGTGCCAGCAGCTTATTTCGGGATGCAGATACGCAGTATTTT. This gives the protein CASSLFRDADTQYF.

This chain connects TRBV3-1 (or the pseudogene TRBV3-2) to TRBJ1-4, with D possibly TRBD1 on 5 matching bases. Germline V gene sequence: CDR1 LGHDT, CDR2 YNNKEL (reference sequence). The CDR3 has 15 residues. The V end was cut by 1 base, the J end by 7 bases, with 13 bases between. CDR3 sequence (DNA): TGTGCCAGCAGCCAAGCATCCAGGGCTGGTGAAAAACTGTTTTTT. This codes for CASSQASRAGEKLFF.

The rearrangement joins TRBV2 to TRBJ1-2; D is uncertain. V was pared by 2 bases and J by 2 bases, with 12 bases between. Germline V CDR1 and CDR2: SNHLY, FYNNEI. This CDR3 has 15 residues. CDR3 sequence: CASSERRVGNYGYTF. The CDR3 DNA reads TGTGCCAGCAGTGAAAGGAGGGTTGGGAACTATGGCTACACCTTC.

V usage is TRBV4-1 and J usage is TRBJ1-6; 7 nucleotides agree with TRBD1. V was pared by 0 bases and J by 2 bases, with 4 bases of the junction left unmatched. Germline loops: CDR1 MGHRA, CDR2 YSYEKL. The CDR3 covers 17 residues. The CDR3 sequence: CASSQEGQTTYNSPLHF. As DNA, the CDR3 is TGCGCCAGCAGCCAAGAGGGACAGACTACCTATAATTCACCCCTCCACTTT.